The source of this TCR beta chain is a study of blood T cell repertoires in COVID-19. For the study at large: T cells, B-cell-depleted T cells, or PBMCs supplied cDNA or gDNA.

Original analysis: Amplification of reference gene primers was used by the study to estimate nucleated cell counts. Sequencing was performed with immunoSEQ multiplex PCR; in TCRdb, only in-frame clones are kept and a portion is missing. V, J and clone size were drawn from that table, and D and trimming were deduced from the DNA. Here the sample spans under 200,000 clones, roughly four fifths being singletons. Germline V gene lookup returns CDR1 KGHSH and CDR2 LQKENI. The CDR3 is made up of 14 amino acids. Trimming took off 3 bases at V and 6 bases at J, with 12 bases between the two ends. Sequencing was carried out using peripheral blood. The rearrangement joins TRBV18 to TRBJ2-1, with TRBD2 as a possible D gene (6 bases). The clonotype originates from a woman of 80 years or more with acute or convalescent COVID-19. The CDR3 region is CASSPTSPTNEQFF. As DNA, the CDR3 is TGTGCCAGCTCACCTACTAGCCCAACCAATGAGCAGTTCTTC. Full variable domain (missing parts from reference TRBV18 and TRBJ2-1): NAGVMQNPRHLVRRRGQEARLRCSPMKGHSHVYWYRQLPEEGLKFMVYLQKENIIDESGMPKERFSAEFPKEGPSILRIQQVVRGDSAAYFCASSPTSPTNEQFFGPGTRLTVL.